This T cell receptor (beta chain) is from a study of shared T cell receptors in the human thymus. Looked up from germline, CDR1 is SGHRS and CDR2 is YFSETQ. The CDR3 totals 14 residues. Trimming took 1 base from V and 4 from J, leaving 11 bases between them. Repertoires were generated with immunoSEQ multiplex PCR, while TCRdb's copy carries only in-frame clones and drops some. Counted here are 700,000 to 750,000 clones, 70% to 90% occurring once; the ten biggest clones make up roughly 0.01%. These records were also assigned to another study, of human thymus T cells. According to that study: The donor group consisted of healthy Finnish infants who were having corrective surgery for congenital heart defects. Resections from corrective heart surgery provided thymus tissue. It looked as if thymic and blood repertoires used V and J genes in a biased way.

Sequenced input: thymocytes. The J gene is TRBJ1-1, the V gene TRBV5-1, with D perhaps TRBD1 (6 bases). This TCR was recovered from a girl in the first two years of life with a congenital heart defect. CDR3 DNA sequence: TGCGCCAGCAGCTTGCGTTCAGGGGTCACTGAAGCTTTCTTT. This translates into CASSLRSGVTEAFF.